The T cell receptor beta chain under discussion was sequenced for a study of human T cells and chemical hapten exposure. Study summary: TCR yield per sample varied, mainly due to pooled library volumes.

TCRdb recomputed calls from the RACE reads with MiXCR, one row per CDR3 protein. This sample has under 130,000 distinct CDR3 sequences, with approximately 10% found just once. This clonotype has a count of ten or more. Sample time point: patch test 1, 2 weeks after DPC sensitization. Treatment indicated: therapeutic diphenylcyclopropenone sensitization with weekly scalp DPC. V shed 6 bases and J shed 1 base, with 15 bases lying between them. The CDR3 length is 15 residues. Per germline, CDR1 MNHNS and CDR2 SASEGT. The chain uses TRBV6-1 and TRBJ1-1, with no clear D. The sequence derives from a woman aged 40-49 years with alopecia areata. Some clones in this sample may be carry-over from other donors' samples. The sequencing here drew on whole blood, taken in connection with sensitization to the hapten diphenylcyclopropenone (DPC). Here the CDR3 DNA reads TGTGCCAGCAGGTTCTCGTGGGCCTCGAACACTGAAGCTTTCTTT. Protein: CASRFSWASNTEAFF.